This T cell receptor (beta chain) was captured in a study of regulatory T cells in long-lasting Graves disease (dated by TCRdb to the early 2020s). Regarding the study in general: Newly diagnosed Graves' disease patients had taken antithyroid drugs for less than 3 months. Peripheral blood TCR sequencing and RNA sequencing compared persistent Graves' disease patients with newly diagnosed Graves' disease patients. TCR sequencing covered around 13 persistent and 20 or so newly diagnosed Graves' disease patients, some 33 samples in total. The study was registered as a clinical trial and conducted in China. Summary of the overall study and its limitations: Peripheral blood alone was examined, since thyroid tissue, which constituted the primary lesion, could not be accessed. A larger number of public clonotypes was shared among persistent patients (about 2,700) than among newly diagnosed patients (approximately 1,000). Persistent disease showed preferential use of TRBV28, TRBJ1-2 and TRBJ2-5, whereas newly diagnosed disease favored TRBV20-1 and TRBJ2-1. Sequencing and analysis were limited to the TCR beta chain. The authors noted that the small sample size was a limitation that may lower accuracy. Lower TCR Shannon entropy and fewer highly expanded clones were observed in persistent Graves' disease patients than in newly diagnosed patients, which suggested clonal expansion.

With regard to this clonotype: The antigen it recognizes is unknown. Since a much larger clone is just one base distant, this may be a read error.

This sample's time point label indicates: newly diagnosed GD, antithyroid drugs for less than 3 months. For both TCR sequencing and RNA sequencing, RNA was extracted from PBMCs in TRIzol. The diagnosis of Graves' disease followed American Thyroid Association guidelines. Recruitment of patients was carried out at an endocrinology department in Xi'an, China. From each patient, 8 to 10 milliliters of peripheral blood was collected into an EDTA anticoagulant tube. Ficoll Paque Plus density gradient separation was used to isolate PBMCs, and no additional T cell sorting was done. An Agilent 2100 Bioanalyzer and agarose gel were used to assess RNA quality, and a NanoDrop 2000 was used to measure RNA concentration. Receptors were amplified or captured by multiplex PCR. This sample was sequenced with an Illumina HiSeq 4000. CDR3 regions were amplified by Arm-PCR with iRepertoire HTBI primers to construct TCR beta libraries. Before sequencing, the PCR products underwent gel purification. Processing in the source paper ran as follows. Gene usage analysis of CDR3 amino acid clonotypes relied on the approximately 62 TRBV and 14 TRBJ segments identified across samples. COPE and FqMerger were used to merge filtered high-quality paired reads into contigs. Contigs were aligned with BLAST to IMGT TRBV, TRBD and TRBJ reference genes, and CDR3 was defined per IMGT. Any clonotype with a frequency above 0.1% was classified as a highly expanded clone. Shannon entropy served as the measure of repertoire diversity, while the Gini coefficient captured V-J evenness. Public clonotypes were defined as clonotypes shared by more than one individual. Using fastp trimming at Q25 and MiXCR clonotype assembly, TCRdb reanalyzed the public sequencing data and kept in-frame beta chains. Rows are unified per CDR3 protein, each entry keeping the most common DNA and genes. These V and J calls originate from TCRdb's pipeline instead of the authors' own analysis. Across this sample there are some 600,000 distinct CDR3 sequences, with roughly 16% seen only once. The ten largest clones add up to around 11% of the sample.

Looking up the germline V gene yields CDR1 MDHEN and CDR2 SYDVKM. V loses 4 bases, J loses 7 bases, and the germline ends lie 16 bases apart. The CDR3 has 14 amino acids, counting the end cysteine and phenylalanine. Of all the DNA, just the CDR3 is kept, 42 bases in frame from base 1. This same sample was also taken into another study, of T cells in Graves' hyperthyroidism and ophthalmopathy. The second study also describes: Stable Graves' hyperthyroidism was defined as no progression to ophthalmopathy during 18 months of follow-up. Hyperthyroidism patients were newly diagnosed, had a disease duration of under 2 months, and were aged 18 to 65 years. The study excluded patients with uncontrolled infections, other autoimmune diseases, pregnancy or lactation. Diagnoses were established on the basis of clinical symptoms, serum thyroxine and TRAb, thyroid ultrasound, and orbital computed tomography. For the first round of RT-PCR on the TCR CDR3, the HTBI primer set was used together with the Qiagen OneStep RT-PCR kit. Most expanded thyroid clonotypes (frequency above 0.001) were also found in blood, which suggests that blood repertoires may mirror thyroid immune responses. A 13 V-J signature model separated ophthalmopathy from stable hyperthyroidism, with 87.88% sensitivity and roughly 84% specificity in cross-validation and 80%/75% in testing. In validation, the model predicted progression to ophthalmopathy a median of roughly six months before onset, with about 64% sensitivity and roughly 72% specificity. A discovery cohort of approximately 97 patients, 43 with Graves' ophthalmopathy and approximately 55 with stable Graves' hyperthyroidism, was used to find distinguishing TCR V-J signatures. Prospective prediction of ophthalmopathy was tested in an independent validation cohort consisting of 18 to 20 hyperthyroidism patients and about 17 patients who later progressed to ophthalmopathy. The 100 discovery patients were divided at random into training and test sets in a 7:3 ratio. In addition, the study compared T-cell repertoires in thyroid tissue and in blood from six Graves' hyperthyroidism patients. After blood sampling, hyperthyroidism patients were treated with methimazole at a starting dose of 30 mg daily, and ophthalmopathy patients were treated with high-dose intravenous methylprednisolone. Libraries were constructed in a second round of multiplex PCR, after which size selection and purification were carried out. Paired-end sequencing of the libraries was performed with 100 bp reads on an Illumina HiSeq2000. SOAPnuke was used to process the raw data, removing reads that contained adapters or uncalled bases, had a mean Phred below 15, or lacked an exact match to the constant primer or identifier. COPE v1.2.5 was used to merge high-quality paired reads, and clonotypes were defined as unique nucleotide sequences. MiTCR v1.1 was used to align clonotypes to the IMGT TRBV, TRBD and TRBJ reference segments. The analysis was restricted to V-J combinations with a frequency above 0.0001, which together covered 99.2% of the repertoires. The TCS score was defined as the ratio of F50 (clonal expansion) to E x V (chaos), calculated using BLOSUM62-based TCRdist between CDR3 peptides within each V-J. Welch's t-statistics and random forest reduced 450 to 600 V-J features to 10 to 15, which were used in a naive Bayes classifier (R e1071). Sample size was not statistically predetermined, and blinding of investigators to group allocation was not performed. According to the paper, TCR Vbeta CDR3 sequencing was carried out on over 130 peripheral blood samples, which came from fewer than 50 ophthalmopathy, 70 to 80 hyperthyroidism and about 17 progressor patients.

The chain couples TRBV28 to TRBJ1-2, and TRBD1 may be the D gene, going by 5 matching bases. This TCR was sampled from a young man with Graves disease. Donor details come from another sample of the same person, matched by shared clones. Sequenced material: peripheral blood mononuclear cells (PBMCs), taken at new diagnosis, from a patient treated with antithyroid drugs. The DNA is TGTGCCAGCAGTTGGGGACGGGGGATCGGTGGCTACACCTTC. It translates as CASSWGRGIGGYTF.